These 21 T cell receptor beta chains originate from one sample sequenced in a study of cytomegalovirus exposure and HLA in healthy donors. PCR was performed using 60 Vbeta and 13 Jbeta primers. The table came from immunoSEQ multiplex PCR; TCRdb's copy has only in-frame clones and leaves some out. Here the sample spans tens of thousands of clones, 72% being singletons. The material sequenced was PBMCs. All receptors come from a man between 60 and 70 years old in good health and CMV-seropositive.

The chain recombines TRBV29-1 with TRBJ1-2; D unresolved. The CDR3 is 12 residues long. Germline assignment: CDR1 SQVTM and CDR2 ANQGSEA. V lost 3 bases to trimming and J lost 8 bases, with 13 bases between them. CDR3 DNA: TGCAGCGTTGATTGGGGAGATGGAGGCTACACCTTC. Protein product: CSVDWGDGGYTF.

The rearrangement joins TRBV2 to TRBJ1-6, with D perhaps matching TRBD1 (6 bases). There are 15 residues in the CDR3. CDR1 and CDR2 (germline): SNHLY, FYNNEI. The ends were cut back, 8 bases at V and 2 bases at J, with 13 bases in the middle. The CDR3 is CASSRQDAYNSPLHF. The CDR3 DNA is TGTGCCAGCTCGAGACAGGACGCCTATAATTCACCCCTCCACTTT.

The CDR3 sequence: CASSPTSSYEQYF. The CDR3 DNA sequence: TGTGCCAGCAGCCCAACTAGCTCCTACGAGCAGTACTTC. The chain uses TRBV11-2 and TRBJ2-7; D may be TRBD2 (5 bases). Trimming left V 5 bases short and J 0 bases short, with 8 bases between. The CDR3 length is 13 residues. CDR1 SGHAT and CDR2 FQNNGV come from the germline V gene.

This clone was counted between two and nine times. V gene TRBV10-3 combines with J gene TRBJ2-3; 11 bases map to TRBD2. CDR1 is ENHRY and CDR2 is SYGVKD in the germline V gene. J gave up 2 bases and V 6 bases, and 4 bases lay outside the gene matches. The CDR3 loop spans 15 amino acids. CDR3 coding DNA: TGTGCCATCAGGCGACTAGCGGGGCTCACAGATACGCAGTATTTT. It codes for CAIRRLAGLTDTQYF.

The V and J genes are TRBV7-9 and TRBJ1-5; unclear D gene. The V end was cut by 1 base, the J end by 1 base, with 8 bases between. Per the germline V gene, CDR1 is SEHNR and CDR2 is FQNEAQ (reference sequence). The CDR3 is 15 residues long. CDR3 coding DNA: TGTGCCAGCAGCTTAGGAGGAATAAGCAATCAGCCCCAGCATTTT. This encodes CASSLGGISNQPQHF.

The genes are TRBV7-2 and TRBJ2-3; 14 bases fit TRBD2. This CDR3 contains 16 residues. Germline V lookup: CDR1 SGHTA, CDR2 FQGNSA. With V trimmed by 5 bases and J by 4 bases, 5 bases remained unmatched. CDR3 DNA: TGTGCCAGCAGCAGACTAGCGGGGGGGGTGTCAGATACGCAGTATTTT. This encodes CASSRLAGGVSDTQYF.

The chain couples TRBV27 to TRBJ2-7; 7 bases are shared with TRBD2. V lost 7 bases to trimming and J lost 3 bases; unmatched junction nucleotides: 12. Germline CDR1 MNHEY, CDR2 SMNVEV (reference sequence). The CDR3 is 15 residues long. CDR3 sequence: CASTPFSAGDYEQYF. The CDR3 coding sequence is TGTGCCAGCACTCCATTTTCGGCGGGAGACTACGAGCAGTACTTC.

The rearrangement joins TRBV28 to TRBJ2-2, with D unresolved. Germline assignment: CDR1 MDHEN and CDR2 SYDVKM. The CDR3 runs to 15 residues. V was trimmed by 6 bases and J by 0 bases, leaving 11 bases between them. This chain's CDR3 is CASRSSGTNTGELFF. The CDR3 DNA sequence: TGTGCCAGCAGATCCTCGGGTACGAACACCGGGGAGCTGTTTTTT.

This clone occurred once. The V call is TRBV5-1, the J call TRBJ1-1, with D possibly TRBD1 on 5 matching bases. CDR3 length: 15 amino acids. Germline-derived CDR1 and CDR2 are SGHRS and YFSETQ. Trimming pared 4 bases from V and 4 bases from J, leaving 17 bases between. CDR3 loop: CASSAGGERGTEAFF. CDR3 nucleotides: TGCGCCAGCAGCGCTGGGGGGGAACGGGGCACTGAAGCTTTCTTT. Based on the CDR3 plus reference TRBV5-1 and TRBJ1-1, the full variable domain is KAGVTQTPRYLIKTRGQQVTLSCSPISGHRSVSWYQQTPGQGLQFLFEYFSETQRNKGNFPGRFSGRQFSNSRSEMNVSTLELGDSALYLCASSAGGERGTEAFFGQGTRLTVV.

The rearrangement joins TRBV4-1 to TRBJ1-1; the D gene is possibly TRBD1 (5 bases). V lost 1 base, J lost 3 bases, and 12 bases lay in between. There are 15 residues in the CDR3. Germline CDR1 MGHRA, CDR2 YSYEKL. Here the CDR3 DNA reads TGCGCCAGCAGCCAAGCATCAGGGATCGACACTGAAGCTTTCTTT. Protein sequence: CASSQASGIDTEAFF.

The genes are TRBV5-1 and TRBJ1-2; D is unresolved. The CDR3 runs to 13 residues. Per germline, CDR1 SGHRS and CDR2 YFSETQ. V shed 0 bases and J shed 6 bases, with 9 bases lying between them. The CDR3 DNA is TGCGCCAGCAGCTTGGCCGAGCGCCATGGCTACACCTTC. This codes for CASSLAERHGYTF.

This clone was counted a single time. The rearrangement links TRBV19 to TRBJ2-5, with D maybe TRBD2 (5 bases). CDR1 LNHDA and CDR2 SQIVND come from the germline V gene (reference sequence). Trimming pared 3 bases from V and 4 bases from J, leaving 18 bases between. The CDR3 is 16 amino acids. CDR3 loop: CASSIGASGIRETQYF. DNA of the CDR3: TGTGCCAGTAGTATCGGCGCTTCCGGGATCCGAGAGACCCAGTACTTC.

The gene calls are TRBV28 and TRBJ1-5; 7 bases fit TRBD1. The CDR3 runs to 16 residues. V was pared by 2 bases and J by 4 bases, with 8 bases of the junction left unmatched. Germline CDR1 reads MDHEN; CDR2 reads SYDVKM. The CDR3 nucleotides read TGTGCCAGCAGTTTAGCGGACAGGTCTTGGAATCAGCCCCAGCATTTT. It yields the protein CASSLADRSWNQPQHF.

The chain recombines TRBV2 with TRBJ2-5, with no clear D. V shed 6 bases and J shed 4 bases, with 15 bases lying between them. The germline V gene encodes CDR1 SNHLY and CDR2 FYNNEI. This CDR3 has 14 residues. This CDR3 is CASRPATAGETQYF. In DNA form, the CDR3 reads TGTGCCAGCAGACCCGCTACGGCAGGAGAGACCCAGTACTTC.

The rearrangement uses TRBV10-1 and TRBJ1-4, with no clear D. V was trimmed by 6 bases and J by 12 bases, leaving 14 bases between them. The length of the CDR3 is 12 residues. The V gene's germline CDR1 is WNHNN and CDR2 SYGVQD (reference sequence). Written as DNA, the CDR3 is TGCGCCAGCAGCTACGACGGGGTGGAACTGTTTTTT. This sequence encodes CASSYDGVELFF.

The chain joins TRBV7-8 to TRBJ1-2; 7 positions agree with TRBD1. V trimming: 0 bases; J trimming: 0 bases; junction bases outside the gene matches: 10. CDR1 and CDR2 (germline): SGHVS, FQNEAQ. This CDR3 has 18 residues. CDR3 amino acids: CASSLANRRTGANYGYTF. The CDR3 DNA follows: TGTGCCAGCAGCTTAGCGAACAGGAGGACAGGAGCTAACTATGGCTACACCTTC.

This CDR3 reads CASSLTSSYEQYF. CDR3 sequence (DNA): TGTGCCAGCAGTTTGACAAGCTCCTACGAGCAGTACTTC. J is TRBJ2-7 and V is TRBV27; D unresolved. V lost 3 bases and J lost 0, with 6 bases in between. Germline V gene sequence: CDR1 MNHEY, CDR2 SMNVEV (reference sequence). The CDR3 is 13 amino acids.

V gene TRBV7-8 combines with J gene TRBJ2-5; possibly TRBD1 for D (6 bases). The CDR3 loop spans 13 amino acids. The ends were cut back, 4 bases at V and 5 bases at J, with 11 bases in the middle. The germline V gene encodes CDR1 SGHVS and CDR2 FQNEAQ. CDR3 sequence (DNA): TGTGCCAGCAGCTGGGCAGGGGATGAGACCCAGTACTTC. This sequence encodes CASSWAGDETQYF.

The J gene is TRBJ1-2, the V gene TRBV19, with a tentative D call TRBD1 (6 bases). Germline CDR1 LNHDA, CDR2 SQIVND (reference sequence). Trimming removed 3 bases at V and 8 bases at J, with 16 bases between. The CDR3 length is 14 residues. The CDR3 nucleotides are TGTGCCAGTAGTATTCTAGGGACACTGACGGGCTACACCTTC. It codes for CASSILGTLTGYTF.

CDR3 residues: CASSGSPRREQYF. The CDR3 DNA is TGTGCCAGCAGCGGCTCCCCCAGGCGCGAGCAGTACTTC. The chain combines TRBV9 with TRBJ2-7, with D uncertain. The V and J ends lost 3 bases and 6 bases respectively, with 13 bases between them. The germline gives CDR1 SGDLS, CDR2 YYNGEE. The CDR3 is made up of 13 amino acids.

The V call is TRBV28, the J call TRBJ1-5, with 9 bases aligning to TRBD1. The CDR3 has 14 amino acids. V gave up 6 bases and J gave up 6 bases; unmatched junction bases: 6. The germline CDR1 and CDR2 sequences are MDHEN and SYDVKM. CDR3 DNA: TGTGCCAGCAGGTTACAGGGGGCGGGTCAGCCCCAGCATTTT. Protein: CASRLQGAGQPQHF.